This is a list of T cell receptor beta chains from one sample in a study of glioma-infiltrating T cells after dendritic cell vaccination. Sequencing was performed with immunoSEQ multiplex PCR; in TCRdb, only in-frame clones are kept and a portion is missing. Of about 49,000 clones detected, roughly 87% appear once; the ten largest clones hold around 10%. The sequencing here drew on blood, taken before dendritic cell vaccination. These receptor sequences come from a human donor with glioblastoma. Each CDR3 is given with its conserved first and last residue. The order of the fields is V gene, D gene, clone size, J gene, CDR3 DNA, CDR3 protein. The D gene is left open where the match is weak. Expanded clones get a size class; other rows say once, few or many, or leave the size out.

>TRBV6-5|NA|NA|TRBJ2-7
TGTGCCAGCAGATCGGGACACTCCTACGAGCAGTACTTC
CASRSGHSYEQYF
>TRBV11-2|NA|NA|TRBJ2-3
TGTGCCAGCAGCCGAGGGTATACAGATACGCAGTATTTT
CASSRGYTDTQYF
>TRBV5-8|NA|NA|TRBJ2-1
TGTGCCAGCAGCTACGGAGATGACGGTTACAATGAGCAGTTCTTC
CASSYGDDGYNEQFF
>TRBV19|NA|once|TRBJ1-1
TGTGCCAGTAGTATAAAGTGGACAGTCCCTGAAGCTTTCTTT
CASSIKWTVPEAFF
>TRBV6-4|TRBD2|NA|TRBJ2-3
TGTGCCAGCAGTGACCGCGGACTAGCGGCCGCAGATACGCAGTATTTT
CASSDRGLAAADTQYF
>TRBV28|NA|NA|TRBJ1-3
TGTGCCAGCAGTTCGCTACAGGGTTCCTCTGGAAACACCATATATTTT
CASSSLQGSSGNTIYF
>TRBV6-1|TRBD1|NA|TRBJ1-2
TGTGCCAGCAGTGAATTACAGGGGTCGAGTGGCTACACCTTC
CASSELQGSSGYTF
>TRBV5-1|TRBD2|NA|TRBJ2-1
TGCGCCAGCAGCTTGGCCAGGACTAGTGAATACAATGAGCAGTTCTTC
CASSLARTSEYNEQFF
>TRBV7-2|TRBD2|NA|TRBJ2-5
TGTGCCAGCAGCTTAGGAAGCGGGGGGGCCGGAGAGACCCAGTACTTC
CASSLGSGGAGETQYF
>TRBV19|TRBD2|NA|TRBJ2-7
TGTGCCAGTAGTCCACCGGGACTAGCGGGGTCCTACGAGCAGTACTTC
CASSPPGLAGSYEQYF
>TRBV6-1|TRBD1|NA|TRBJ1-4
TGTGCCAGCAGTTCCCGGACAGGGAATGAAAAACTGTTTTTT
CASSSRTGNEKLFF
>TRBV9|TRBD1|NA|TRBJ1-2
TGTGCCAGCAGCGGTTCAGGACAGGGAAGTTGGGGGCATGGCTACACCTTC
CASSGSGQGSWGHGYTF
>TRBV5-6|TRBD2|NA|TRBJ2-1
TGTGCCAGCAGCGAATACCGCGGGGGTACCTACAATGAGCAGTTCTTC
CASSEYRGGTYNEQFF
>TRBV19|TRBD2|NA|TRBJ2-7
TGTGCCAGTAAAGATGGGACTAGTTTACCTTACGAGCAGTACTTC
CASKDGTSLPYEQYF
>TRBV11-1|TRBD1|NA|TRBJ1-1
TGTGCCAGCAGCCCCCACGGACAGGGAAAGACTGAAGCTTTCTTT
CASSPHGQGKTEAFF
>TRBV11-3|NA|NA|TRBJ1-3
TGTGCCAGCAGCTTAGCGGGAATTGGAAACACCATATATTTT
CASSLAGIGNTIYF
>TRBV2|TRBD2|NA|TRBJ2-5
TGTGCCAGCAGTGAACAGGCCAGGGCTAGCGGCAGGGAGACCCAGTACTTC
CASSEQARASGRETQYF
>TRBV5-4|TRBD1|NA|TRBJ2-2
TGTGCCAGCAGCACCGGACAGGGTTACACCGGGGAGCTGTTTTTT
CASSTGQGYTGELFF
>TRBV30|NA|NA|TRBJ2-5
TGTGCCTGGGGAAAAGGACAGTACCAAGAGACCCAGTACTTC
CAWGKGQYQETQYF
>TRBV19|TRBD1|NA|TRBJ1-1
TGTGCCAGTAGTATGAGGACAGGGATAGGCACTGAAGCTTTCTTT
CASSMRTGIGTEAFF
>TRBV5-6|NA|NA|TRBJ1-5
TGTGCCAGCAGCTTAACACGGGGCAATCAGCCCCAGCATTTT
CASSLTRGNQPQHF
>TRBV7-2|NA|NA|TRBJ1-2
TGTGCCAGCAGCTTAAGCGGGGCCGCTAACTATGGCTACACCTTC
CASSLSGAANYGYTF
>TRBV5-1|TRBD2|once|TRBJ2-1
TGCGCCAGCAGCTTGGTACTAGCGGGAGGGCCTCTCGATGAGCAGTTCTTC
CASSLVLAGGPLDEQFF
>TRBV4-3|NA|NA|TRBJ2-2
TGCGCCAGCAGCCATATCCTTAGTCTCGGGGCCGGGGAGCTGTTTTTT
CASSHILSLGAGELFF
>TRBV12-5|NA|NA|TRBJ2-1
TGTGCTGGGGCTAGCGGACAGTACAATGAGCAGTTCTTC
CAGASGQYNEQFF
>TRBV4-3|TRBD1|NA|TRBJ1-2
TGCGCCAGCAGCCGGGGACAGGGTCTCTATGGCTACACCTTC
CASSRGQGLYGYTF